What follows are 18 T cell receptor beta chains derived from one specimen sequenced in a study of shared T cell receptors in the human thymus. Assay used: immunoSEQ multiplex PCR; TCRdb lists only in-frame clones, some missing. The sample records 500,000 to 750,000 clones, around 87% being singletons. The sample was also linked to a second study, of human thymus T cells.

The sequenced sample was thymocytes. These receptors all come from a boy less than two years old with a congenital heart defect.

This clone was picked up a small number of times. The chain combines TRBV7-9 with TRBJ2-2, with TRBD2 identical over 8 bases. This CDR3 is 18 amino acids long. V gave up 5 bases and J gave up 3 bases; unmatched junction bases: 14. The V gene's germline CDR1 is SEHNR and CDR2 FQNEAQ (reference sequence). Here the CDR3 DNA reads TGTGCCAGCAGCCCCAGTCGGGGGGGCAGAGCGGACACCGGGGAGCTGTTTTTT. Protein: CASSPSRGGRADTGELFF.

The CDR3 coding sequence is TGTGCCAGCAGCCGACCGGGACTAGCGGGCACTTTCTCCTACGAGCAGTACTTC. This gives the protein CASSRPGLAGTFSYEQYF. The chain is built from TRBV11-3 and TRBJ2-7, with TRBD2 matching over 12 bases. The J segment lost 0 bases and the V segment lost 5 bases, leaving 11 bases of the junction unmatched. Germline values: CDR1 SGHNT, CDR2 YENEEA. CDR3 length: 18 amino acids. Looking up the rest from reference TRBV11-3 and TRBJ2-7 gives the full variable domain: EAGVVQSPRYKIIEKKQPVAFWCNPISGHNTLYWYLQNLGQGPELLIRYENEEAVDDSQLPKDRFSAERLKGVDSTLKIQPAELGDSAVYLCASSRPGLAGTFSYEQYFGPGTRLTVT.

CDR3 sequence (DNA): TGTGCCAGCAGTTCGACGGACCGGGACAGGGTGGGAGATACGCAGTATTTT. It specifies CASSSTDRDRVGDTQYF. The chain recombines TRBV13 with TRBJ2-3; 9 bases map to TRBD1. The CDR3 runs 17 residues. In germline, CDR1 is PRHDT, CDR2 FYEKMQ (reference sequence). V trimming: 6 bases; J trimming: 5 bases; junction bases outside the gene matches: 15. Filled out from reference TRBV13 and TRBJ2-3, the complete variable domain reads AAGVIQSPRHLIKEKRETATLKCYPIPRHDTVYWYQQGPGQDPQFLISFYEKMQSDKGSIPDRFSAQQFSDYHSELNMSSLELGDSALYFCASSSTDRDRVGDTQYFGPGTRLTVL.

The chain uses TRBV7-8 and TRBJ1-1, with a tentative D call TRBD1 (5 bases). This CDR3 contains 16 residues. Germline CDR1 reads SGHVS; CDR2 reads FQNEAQ. The germline V and J ends were trimmed by 4 bases and 1 base, with 16 bases remaining between them. As DNA, the CDR3 is TGTGCCAGCAGCTCGGCCAGGGATGGGTGGAACACTGAAGCTTTCTTT. It encodes CASSSARDGWNTEAFF.

The chain combines TRBV23-1 with TRBJ2-2, with 9 bases aligning to TRBD1. TRBV23-1 is an open reading frame, and its role is uncertain. V trimming: 0 bases; J trimming: 3 bases; junction bases outside the gene matches: 5. This CDR3 is 17 amino acids long. For the CDR3, the DNA is TGCGCCAGCAGTCAATCCCGACAGGGGGTGGACACCGGGGAGCTGTTTTTT. This gives the protein CASSQSRQGVDTGELFF.

This rearrangement joins TRBV6-6 to TRBJ2-7; 8 bases line up with TRBD1. Losses at the gene ends were 0 bases for V and 6 bases for J; bases not matched to a gene: 10. The CDR3 has 16 residues. Germline V gene data show CDR1 as MNHNY and CDR2 as SVGAGI (reference sequence). The CDR3 here is CASSYSPPGTGSEQYF. In nucleotides, the CDR3 is TGTGCCAGCAGTTACTCCCCCCCCGGGACAGGAAGCGAGCAGTACTTC.

This chain joins TRBV6-1 and TRBJ1-3, with D perhaps TRBD1 (5 bases). Between the trimmed V and J ends, which lost 2 bases and 1 base, there was a span of 12 bases. There are 16 residues in the CDR3. Germline V gene sequence: CDR1 MNHNS, CDR2 SASEGT. CDR3 amino acids: CASSELGGRSGNTIYF. The CDR3 DNA sequence: TGTGCCAGCAGTGAACTGGGGGGACGATCTGGAAACACCATATATTTT.

The CDR3 sequence is CASSPAGGGTDTQYF. Here the CDR3 DNA reads TGTGCCAGCAGCCCCGCGGGGGGGGGAACAGATACGCAGTATTTT. The J gene is TRBJ2-3, the V gene TRBV7-2, with 9 bases aligning to TRBD2. The CDR3 is 15 residues long. Unmatched junction bases numbered 6, after V lost 5 bases and J lost 3 bases. CDR1 is SGHTA and CDR2 is FQGNSA in the germline V gene.

The chain has TRBV27 and TRBJ2-3; 10 nucleotides line up with TRBD1. With 5 bases clipped from V and 5 bases from J, the junction kept 4 bases outside the gene matches. CDR1 MNHEY and CDR2 SMNVEV come from the germline V gene (reference sequence). The CDR3 sequence is 14 residues long. In nucleotides, the CDR3 is TGTGCCAGCAGTGCGGGACAGGGGAAAGATACGCAGTATTTT. It codes for CASSAGQGKDTQYF.

This chain connects TRBV10-3 to TRBJ2-4; D gene ambiguous. The V gene's germline CDR1 is ENHRY and CDR2 SYGVKD. V lost 4 bases, J lost 2 bases, and 15 bases lay in between. The CDR3 contains 16 residues. CDR3 coding DNA: TGTGCCATCAGTGTCGACTTTGAGTCGCCCAAAAACATTCAGTACTTC. As protein: CAISVDFESPKNIQYF.

CDR3 sequence reads: CASRAGRGVAETQYF. The CDR3 bases are TGTGCCAGCAGGGCGGGGCGGGGCGTGGCGGAGACCCAGTACTTC. This chain uses TRBV28 with TRBJ2-5, with D possibly TRBD2 on 6 matching bases. The ends were cut back, 6 bases at V and 5 bases at J, with 19 bases in the middle. The CDR3 is 15 residues long. Germline V gene data show CDR1 as MDHEN and CDR2 as SYDVKM.

This chain uses TRBV28 with TRBJ2-7; maybe TRBD1 (5 bases). V lost 5 bases and J lost 0, with 14 bases in between. Per germline, CDR1 MDHEN and CDR2 SYDVKM. The CDR3 sequence is 15 residues long. The CDR3 loop is CASSNPGHPSYEQYF. In nucleotides, the CDR3 is TGTGCCAGCAGTAACCCCGGACACCCCTCCTACGAGCAGTACTTC.

As for this clone: The same CDR3 is also encoded by other DNA sequences in this sample. J is TRBJ1-5 and V is TRBV27; 8 nucleotides align to TRBD1. The J segment lost 11 bases and the V segment lost 5 bases, leaving 8 bases of the junction unmatched. Germline V lookup: CDR1 MNHEY, CDR2 SMNVEV (reference sequence). The CDR3 runs 13 residues. CDR3 sequence: CASSDRGPLAQHF. The CDR3 coding sequence is TGTGCCAGCAGTGACAGGGGTCCTTTGGCCCAGCATTTT.

The chain recombines TRBV10-1 with TRBJ1-1; tentatively, D is TRBD1 (5 bases). Trimming cost V 4 bases and J 1 base, with 7 bases left between them. Germline CDR1 WNHNN, CDR2 SYGVQD (reference sequence). This CDR3 is 13 amino acids long. The CDR3 is CASSGGGNTEAFF. The DNA of the CDR3 is TGCGCCAGCAGTGGGGGGGGGAACACTGAAGCTTTCTTT.

The chain employs TRBV15 and TRBJ2-3; D is perhaps TRBD2 (5 bases). V lost 0 bases to trimming and J lost 9 bases, with 19 bases between them. The germline V gene encodes CDR1 LNHNV and CDR2 YYDKDF (reference sequence). There are 16 residues in the CDR3. The CDR3 region is CATSRDPLLAKRTQYF. The CDR3 region has the DNA TGTGCCACCAGCAGAGATCCCCTATTGGCGAAGCGGACGCAGTATTTT.

The J gene is TRBJ2-3, the V gene TRBV5-4; D might be TRBD2 (5 bases). Germline V gene sequence: CDR1 SGHNT, CDR2 YYREEE (reference sequence). CDR3 length equals 17 residues. Trimming shortened V by 4 bases and J by 6 bases, and 24 bases separated the two germline ends. The CDR3 protein is CASSTKRGPSQGDTQYF. The CDR3 coding sequence is TGTGCCAGCAGCACGAAACGGGGTCCGTCACAAGGGGATACGCAGTATTTT. The full variable domain, with the rest looked up from reference TRBV5-4 and TRBJ2-3, is ETGVTQSPTHLIKTRGQQVTLRCSSQSGHNTVSWYQQALGQGPQFIFQYYREEENGRGNFPPRFSGLQFPNYSSELNVNALELDDSALYLCASSTKRGPSQGDTQYFGPGTRLTVL.

This clone was found a few times. The chain recombines TRBV2 with TRBJ2-1; perhaps TRBD2 as D (6 bases). With 11 bases removed from V and 7 bases from J, the gap between germline ends came to 18 bases. CDR1 and CDR2 (germline): SNHLY, FYNNEI. The CDR3 is 13 residues long. CDR3 in DNA: TGTGCCTGGGCGGCCGGGAGTATGAATGAGCAGTTCTTC. This gives the protein CAWAAGSMNEQFF.

The chain links TRBV6-5 to TRBJ2-1; D might be TRBD2 (6 bases). The CDR3 totals 13 residues. V was cut by 4 bases and J by 4 bases, with 8 bases left in between. The germline CDR1 and CDR2 sequences are MNHEY and SVGAGI. DNA for the CDR3: TGTGCCAGCAGTTCTAGCGAGTACAATGAGCAGTTCTTC. Residues: CASSSSEYNEQFF.